Shown below are 7 T cell receptor beta chains from a single sample sequenced in a study of T cell changes during pregnancy in multiple sclerosis. Libraries were prepared by immunoSEQ multiplex PCR; TCRdb keeps only in-frame clonotypes and omits some of them. This table holds 55,000 to 65,000 clones, roughly 93% found once. The sample was CD4+ T cells from peripheral blood mononuclear cells, taken before pregnancy. The receptors originated from a female donor with multiple sclerosis, enrolled in a pregnancy study.

CDR3 bases: TGTGCCAGGGCTCACGGGAATGGTTACGAGCAGTACTTC. Protein: CARAHGNGYEQYF. The gene calls are TRBV2 and TRBJ2-7, with a weak D call TRBD2 (5 bases). V lost 9 bases, J lost 4 bases, and 16 bases lay in between. This CDR3 is 13 amino acids long. In germline, CDR1 is SNHLY, CDR2 FYNNEI.

This sequence joins TRBV19 and TRBJ1-5; D might be TRBD1 (6 bases). CDR1 is LNHDA and CDR2 is SQIVND in the germline V gene (reference sequence). The CDR3 runs 14 residues. Trimming took off 6 bases at V and 4 bases at J, with 13 bases between the two ends. CDR3 region: CASRGGARNQPQHF. DNA of the CDR3: TGTGCCAGTAGGGGGGGGGCCAGAAATCAGCCCCAGCATTTT.

The gene calls are TRBV5-6 and TRBJ2-1; D perhaps matches TRBD1 (6 bases). CDR3 length: 18 residues. Germline lookup yields CDR1 SGHDT and CDR2 YYEEEE. Between the trimmed V and J ends, which lost 2 bases and 0 bases, there was a span of 18 bases. The CDR3 DNA is TGTGCCAGCAGCTTTGGGGACCGGCTGGACAGCTCCTACAATGAGCAGTTCTTC. Its translation: CASSFGDRLDSSYNEQFF.

The chain uses TRBV27 and TRBJ2-5; TRBD2 matches 11 bases. The CDR3 is made up of 16 amino acids. The trim removed 5 bases at V and 2 bases at J, leaving 7 bases unmatched. Germline values: CDR1 MNHEY, CDR2 SMNVEV (reference sequence). DNA of the CDR3: TGTGCCAGCAGTCCGCGACTAGCGGGGACACAAGAGACCCAGTACTTC. This translates into CASSPRLAGTQETQYF.

This chain joins TRBV5-5 and TRBJ2-1; 10 positions agree with TRBD2. Germline V gene data show CDR1 as SGHKS and CDR2 as YYEKEE (reference sequence). V was pared by 0 bases and J by 8 bases, with 8 bases of the junction left unmatched. The CDR3 consists of 16 residues. In nucleotides, the CDR3 is TGTGCCAGCAGCTTGGCCCCAGCGGGAGGGCGGGATGAGCAGTTCTTC. This translates into CASSLAPAGGRDEQFF.

The chain carries TRBV7-8 and TRBJ1-2; D not certain. Germline V gives CDR1 SGHVS, CDR2 FQNEAQ. This CDR3 comprises 13 residues. V lost 2 bases to trimming and J lost 8 bases, with 12 bases between them. The CDR3 spells CASSLHQSRGYTF. CDR3 nucleotide sequence: TGTGCCAGCAGCTTACACCAGTCGAGGGGCTACACCTTC.

The chain combines TRBV11-2 with TRBJ2-7; 8 bases are shared with TRBD1. This CDR3 is built from 14 residues. The V segment lost 6 bases and the J segment 2 bases; nucleotides outside the gene matches: 6. Germline assignment: CDR1 SGHAT and CDR2 FQNNGV. CDR3: CASSWTGTPYEQYF. In DNA form, the CDR3 reads TGTGCCAGCAGTTGGACAGGGACGCCCTACGAGCAGTACTTC.